The 23 T cell receptor beta chains below were found in one sample sequenced in a study of OX40 agonist ivuxolimab in advanced cancers. Profiled with immunoSEQ multiplex PCR; TCRdb holds only in-frame clones, not every one. The data show roughly 40,000 clones, about 90% seen once. The specimen comprised CD4+ or CD8+ T cells sorted from blood, sampled in a trial of the OX40 agonist ivuxolimab. These receptors originate from an adult with an advanced solid tumor such as melanoma, head and neck, liver or kidney cancer.

This chain links TRBV5-4 with TRBJ2-7; D is unclear. Germline V gene data show CDR1 as SGHNT and CDR2 as YYREEE (reference sequence). The CDR3 has 13 amino acids. V was trimmed by 4 bases and J by 1 base, leaving 9 bases between them. In nucleotides, the CDR3 is TGTGCCAGCAGCAACGACAATTCCTACGAGCAGTACTTC. Protein: CASSNDNSYEQYF.

The rearrangement uses TRBV18 and TRBJ2-1; tentatively, D is TRBD1 (6 bases). Germline assignment: CDR1 KGHSH and CDR2 LQKENI. CDR3 length: 16 residues. V was shortened by 4 bases and J by 5 bases, with 18 bases between the two germline ends. The CDR3 sequence: CASSRSTGQRNNEQFF. CDR3 sequence (DNA): TGTGCCAGCTCACGATCGACAGGTCAGCGAAACAATGAGCAGTTCTTC.

In its sample, this clone was seen a few times. The CDR3 here is CASSERARTEAFF. CDR3 DNA: TGTGCCAGCAGTGAACGAGCTAGGACTGAAGCTTTCTTT. The rearrangement links TRBV6-4 to TRBJ1-1; no reliable D call. V dropped 3 bases and J dropped 5 bases, with 10 bases sitting between them. The CDR3 has 13 amino acids. Per germline, CDR1 MRHNA and CDR2 SNTAGT.

The chain employs TRBV28 and TRBJ1-4; 8 positions match TRBD1. Germline V lookup: CDR1 MDHEN, CDR2 SYDVKM. The trim removed 7 bases at V and 8 bases at J, leaving 9 bases unmatched. The CDR3 loop spans 14 amino acids. This CDR3 reads CASNQDREEEKLFF. CDR3 sequence (DNA): TGTGCCAGCAATCAGGACAGGGAAGAAGAAAAACTGTTTTTT.

The chain uses TRBV6-5 and TRBJ2-7; TRBD1 might be the D (6 bases). CDR1 MNHEY and CDR2 SVGAGI come from the germline V gene. The CDR3 contains 14 residues. Between the trimmed V and J ends, which lost 9 bases and 0 bases, there was a span of 15 bases. The CDR3 nucleotides read TGTGCCAGTTCTCGGGGACAAAGCTCCTACGAGCAGTACTTC. This sequence encodes CASSRGQSSYEQYF.

The chain recombines TRBV19 with TRBJ2-7; TRBD1 matches 9 bases. The germline gives CDR1 LNHDA, CDR2 SQIVND (reference sequence). Trimming cost V 3 bases and J 0 bases; bases outside gene matches: 6. CDR3 length: 16 amino acids. The CDR3 loop reads CASSISGTGSSYEQYF. The CDR3 nucleotides read TGTGCCAGTAGTATTTCTGGGACAGGGAGCTCCTACGAGCAGTACTTC.

The CDR3 sequence is CATSGRGGTQETQYF. CDR3 DNA: TGTGCCACCTCCGGAAGGGGAGGGACCCAAGAGACCCAGTACTTC. The chain recombines TRBV15 with TRBJ2-5, with 7 bases matching TRBD2. The germline CDR1 and CDR2 sequences are LNHNV and YYDKDF (reference sequence). V lost 8 bases, J lost 1 base, and 10 bases stayed unmatched. The CDR3 runs 15 residues.

The gene calls are TRBV28 and TRBJ2-5, with TRBD2 identical over 7 bases. The last part of the DNA fits TRBJ2-7 better; the J call may be wrong. The CDR3 has 15 amino acids. The germline gives CDR1 MDHEN, CDR2 SYDVKM. Here the CDR3 DNA reads TGTGCCAGCAACCCCGTGGGGGGGGTTCCGGTCGAGCAGTACTTC. It codes for CASNPVGGVPVEQYF.

The rearrangement joins TRBV27 to TRBJ2-3; D not resolved. The CDR3 is made up of 13 amino acids. Germline CDR1 is MNHEY and CDR2 is SMNVEV (reference sequence). Trimming took off 3 bases at V and 2 bases at J, with 6 bases between the two ends. The CDR3 DNA is TGTGCCAGCAGTTTGGTTAACACAGATACGCAGTATTTT. It is translated as CASSLVNTDTQYF.

Only one count was recorded for this clone. The DNA of the CDR3 is TGTGCCAGCAGTTTATCGCCCCGTATGACTAGCGGGGCCTACGAGCAGTACTTC. Translated, it gives CASSLSPRMTSGAYEQYF. The V and J genes are TRBV28 and TRBJ2-7; 11 bases match TRBD2. Germline V lookup: CDR1 MDHEN, CDR2 SYDVKM. The CDR3 consists of 18 residues. The V gene end was trimmed by 1 base and the J gene end by 2 bases; junction bases not matched to a gene: 10.

V usage is TRBV7-8 and J usage is TRBJ2-1, with TRBD2 matching over 7 bases. The CDR3 consists of 16 residues. Germline CDR1 reads SGHVS; CDR2 reads FQNEAQ. The V gene end was trimmed by 5 bases and the J gene end by 4 bases; junction bases not matched to a gene: 11. Here the CDR3 reads CASSPTSAGAYNEQFF. CDR3 nucleotides: TGTGCCAGCAGCCCGACGTCTGCGGGAGCATACAATGAGCAGTTCTTC.

The chain links TRBV29-1 to TRBJ2-5; D is unclear. CDR3 length: 10 amino acids. Germline loops: CDR1 SQVTM, CDR2 ANQGSEA. Trimming took off 4 bases at V and 5 bases at J, with 5 bases between the two ends. The DNA for the CDR3 is TGCAGCGTTGTCAGTGAGACCCAGTACTTC. This translates into CSVVSETQYF.

This sequence joins TRBV7-9 and TRBJ2-5; D gene uncertain. This CDR3 comprises 11 residues. The germline gives CDR1 SEHNR, CDR2 FQNEAQ (reference sequence). The V end lost 4 bases, the J end lost 3 bases, and 3 bases lay between the germline ends. The CDR3 DNA reads TGTGCCAGCAGCTCCGAAGAGACCCAGTACTTC. It encodes CASSSEETQYF.

The chain employs TRBV7-9 and TRBJ2-7; 8 nucleotides align to TRBD2. Germline V gene sequence: CDR1 SEHNR, CDR2 FQNEAQ (reference sequence). Losses at the gene ends were 7 bases for V and 5 bases for J; bases not matched to a gene: 13. This CDR3 comprises 15 residues. The CDR3 sequence is CASTPSGGKLNEQYF. The DNA for the CDR3 is TGTGCCAGCACACCCAGCGGGGGAAAACTGAACGAGCAGTACTTC.

The V and J genes are TRBV4-1 and TRBJ2-7; D is possibly TRBD1 or TRBD2 (5 bases each). Trimming removed 0 bases from V and 4 bases from J, with 13 bases in between. Germline V gives CDR1 MGHRA, CDR2 YSYEKL. The CDR3 spans 15 residues. This CDR3 is CASSQEHLEGYEQYF. CDR3 nucleotide sequence: TGCGCCAGCAGCCAAGAACATCTCGAGGGGTACGAGCAGTACTTC.

The chain couples TRBV7-6 to TRBJ1-6; no firm D call. Germline loops: CDR1 SGHVS, CDR2 FNYEAQ. V gave up 6 bases and J gave up 0 bases, with 9 bases separating them. The CDR3 spans 15 residues. Here the CDR3 reads CASRDESSYNSPLHF. Here the CDR3 DNA reads TGTGCCAGCAGGGACGAAAGCTCCTATAATTCACCCCTCCACTTT.

The genes are TRBV2 and TRBJ2-3; 8 bases map to TRBD1. The V segment lost 7 bases and the J segment 4 bases; nucleotides outside the gene matches: 7. The CDR3 length is 14 residues. CDR1 is SNHLY and CDR2 is FYNNEI in the germline V gene. The CDR3 coding sequence is TGTGCCAGCACCAAACAGGGGGGTGCAGATACGCAGTATTTT. Translated, it gives CASTKQGGADTQYF.

The rearrangement links TRBV4-1 to TRBJ1-2; no clear D gene. CDR1 is MGHRA and CDR2 is YSYEKL in the germline V gene. The CDR3 covers 14 residues. Trimming removed 0 bases from V and 2 bases from J, with 7 bases in between. The CDR3 region is CASSQEEGNYGYTF. The CDR3 bases are TGCGCCAGCAGCCAAGAAGAGGGAAACTATGGCTACACCTTC.

This chain links TRBV7-9 with TRBJ2-7, with 7 bases matching TRBD1. V lost 5 bases to trimming and J lost 4 bases; unmatched junction nucleotides: 5. Per germline, CDR1 SEHNR and CDR2 FQNEAQ (reference sequence). The CDR3 is made up of 13 amino acids. The CDR3: CASSGDRPYEQYF. The CDR3 coding sequence is TGTGCCAGCAGCGGGGACAGACCATACGAGCAGTACTTC.

The chain employs TRBV7-6 and TRBJ2-3; tentatively, D is TRBD1 or TRBD2 (5 bases each). The CDR3 is 16 residues long. Germline lookup yields CDR1 SGHVS and CDR2 FNYEAQ. Trimming pared 2 bases from V and 4 bases from J, leaving 16 bases between. The CDR3 DNA reads TGTGCCAGCAGCTTACGGGGCCAGGTGGGTGCAGATACGCAGTATTTT. Residues: CASSLRGQVGADTQYF.

The chain carries TRBV28 and TRBJ1-1; possible D gene TRBD1, 5 bases. Germline loops: CDR1 MDHEN, CDR2 SYDVKM. V lost 6 bases and J 6 bases, leaving 5 bases between the germline ends. This CDR3 spans 10 amino acids. The DNA of the CDR3 is TGTGCCAGCAGGGGGCCTGAAGCTTTCTTT. Translation gives CASRGPEAFF.

This rearrangement joins TRBV29-1 to TRBJ2-7; possibly TRBD1 or TRBD2 for D (5 bases each). The V gene's germline CDR1 is SQVTM and CDR2 ANQGSEA. The V and J ends lost 0 bases and 5 bases respectively, with 8 bases between them. CDR3 length: 12 residues. The CDR3 DNA sequence: TGCAGCGTTGAAGAAGGGGACGACGAGCAGTACTTC. It encodes CSVEEGDDEQYF.

The genes are TRBV5-8 and TRBJ2-1, with 10 positions matching TRBD2. CDR1 SGHTS and CDR2 YDEGEE come from the germline V gene. J gave up 7 bases and V 1 base, and 5 bases lay outside the gene matches. The CDR3 runs 15 residues. CDR3 protein: CASSLSSGSMNEQFF. CDR3 DNA: TGTGCCAGCAGCTTGTCTAGCGGGAGTATGAATGAGCAGTTCTTC.